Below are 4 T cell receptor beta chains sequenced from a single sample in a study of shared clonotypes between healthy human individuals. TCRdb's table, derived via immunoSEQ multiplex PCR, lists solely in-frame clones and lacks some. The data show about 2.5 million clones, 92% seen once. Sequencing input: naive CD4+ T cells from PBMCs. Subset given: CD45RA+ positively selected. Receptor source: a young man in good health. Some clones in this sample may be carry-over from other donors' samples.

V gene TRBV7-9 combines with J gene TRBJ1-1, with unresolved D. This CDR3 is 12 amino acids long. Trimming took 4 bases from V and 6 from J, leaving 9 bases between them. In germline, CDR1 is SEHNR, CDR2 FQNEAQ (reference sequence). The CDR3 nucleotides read TGTGCCAGCAGCTCTAACGGGGCTGAAGCTTTCTTT. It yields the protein CASSSNGAEAFF.

In nucleotides, the CDR3 is TGTGCCAGCAGTTTGGAGGACAGGGGTGCCTACGAGCAGTACTTC. The encoded protein is CASSLEDRGAYEQYF. The J gene is TRBJ2-7, the V gene TRBV28; TRBD1 aligns across 9 bases. The CDR3 length is 15 residues. V was clipped by 3 bases and J by 2 bases; unmatched bases: 5. Looked up from germline, CDR1 is MDHEN and CDR2 is SYDVKM. Full variable domain (outside the CDR3, taken from reference TRBV28 and TRBJ2-7): DVKVTQSSRYLVKRTGEKVFLECVQDMDHENMFWYRQDPGLGLRLIYFSYDVKMKEKGDIPEGYSVSREKKERFSLILESASTNQTSMYLCASSLEDRGAYEQYFGPGTRLTVT.

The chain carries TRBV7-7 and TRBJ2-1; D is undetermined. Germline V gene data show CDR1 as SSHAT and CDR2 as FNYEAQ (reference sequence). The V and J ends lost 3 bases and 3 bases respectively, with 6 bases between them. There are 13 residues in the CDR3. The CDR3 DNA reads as TGTGCCAGCAGCTTTGGCCTCTACAATGAGCAGTTCTTC. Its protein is CASSFGLYNEQFF.

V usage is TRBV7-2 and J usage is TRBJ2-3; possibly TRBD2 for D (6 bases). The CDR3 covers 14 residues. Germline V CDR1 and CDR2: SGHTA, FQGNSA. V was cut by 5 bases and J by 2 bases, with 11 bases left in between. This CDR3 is CASSAGRITDTQYF. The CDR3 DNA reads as TGTGCCAGCAGCGCGGGGAGAATCACAGATACGCAGTATTTT.